The entry below describes one TCR beta chain. Antigen unknown. The sample originates from a study of cytomegalovirus exposure and HLA in healthy donors. Study results and limitations: As was reported, the classifier diagnosed cytomegalovirus status with high specificity and sensitivity. Earlier analysis found most TCR beta V segments productive about 90% or about 30% of the time. Of the V segments, some could not be distinguished, including TRBV6-2 and TRBV6-3, and were excluded.

Germline V gives CDR1 MNHEY, CDR2 SVGAGI. Deletions cut 6 bases from V and 2 bases from J, with 14 bases between. This CDR3 is built from 15 residues. PCR primers comprised 60 Vbeta and 13 Jbeta primers. Libraries were prepared by immunoSEQ multiplex PCR; TCRdb keeps only in-frame clonotypes and omits some of them. The data contain 150,000 to 200,000 clones, around 86% of them seen just once; the ten biggest clones take up approximately 0.8%. Among the donors, all were healthy bone marrow donors. The sample comprised PBMCs. The origin of this receptor is a woman under 30 in good health and CMV-seronegative. The chain joins TRBV6-5 to TRBJ1-5; no clear D gene. As DNA, the CDR3 is TGTGCCAGCAGCCTAGTGGGTTATGGCAATCAGCCCCAGCATTTT. This sequence encodes CASSLVGYGNQPQHF.